This T cell receptor (beta chain) originates from a study of blood T cell repertoires in COVID-19. Profiled with immunoSEQ multiplex PCR; TCRdb holds only in-frame clones, not every one. The data contain some 88,000 clones, 85% to 90% of them seen just once; the ten biggest clones take up 3.5% to 4.5%. V was pared by 5 bases and J by 3 bases, with 13 bases between. CDR1 is GTSNPN, CDR2 SVGIG, per germline (reference sequence). The CDR3 spans 14 residues. The chain has TRBV30 and TRBJ2-2, with TRBD1 as a possible D gene (6 bases). The sequenced sample was peripheral blood. This receptor was taken from a man aged 55 to 70 with acute or convalescent COVID-19. The CDR3 spells CAWSQGTDTGELFF. CDR3 DNA sequence: TGTGCCTGGTCCCAGGGGACGGACACCGGGGAGCTGTTTTTT.